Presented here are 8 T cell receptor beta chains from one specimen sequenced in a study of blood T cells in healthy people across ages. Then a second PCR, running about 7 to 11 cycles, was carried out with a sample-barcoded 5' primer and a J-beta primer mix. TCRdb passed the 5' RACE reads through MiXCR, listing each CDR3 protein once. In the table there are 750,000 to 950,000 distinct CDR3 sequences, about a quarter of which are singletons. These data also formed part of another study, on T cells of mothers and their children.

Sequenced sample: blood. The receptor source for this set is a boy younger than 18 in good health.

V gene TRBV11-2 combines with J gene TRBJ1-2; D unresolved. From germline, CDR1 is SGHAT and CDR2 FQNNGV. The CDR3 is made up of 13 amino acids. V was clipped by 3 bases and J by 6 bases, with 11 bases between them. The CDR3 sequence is CASSFSGGNGYTF. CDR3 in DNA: TGTGCCAGCAGCTTTTCCGGCGGGAATGGCTACACCTTC. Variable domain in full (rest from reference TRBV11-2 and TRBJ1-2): EAGVAQSPRYKIIEKRQSVAFWCNPISGHATLYWYQQILGQGPKLLIQFQNNGVVDDSQLPKDRFSAERLKGVDSTLKIQPAKLEDSAVYLCASSFSGGNGYTFGSGTRLTVV.

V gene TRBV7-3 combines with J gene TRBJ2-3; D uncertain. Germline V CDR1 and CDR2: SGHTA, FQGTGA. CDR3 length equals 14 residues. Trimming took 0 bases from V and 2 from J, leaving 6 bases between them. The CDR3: CASSLTPLTDTQYF. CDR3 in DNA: TGTGCCAGCAGCTTAACCCCTCTCACAGATACGCAGTATTTT.

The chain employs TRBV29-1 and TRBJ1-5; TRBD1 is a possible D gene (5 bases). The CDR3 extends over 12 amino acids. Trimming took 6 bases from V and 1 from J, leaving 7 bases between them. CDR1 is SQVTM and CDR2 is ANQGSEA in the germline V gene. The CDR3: CSVKGSNQPQHF. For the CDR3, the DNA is TGCAGCGTCAAGGGGAGCAATCAGCCCCAGCATTTT.

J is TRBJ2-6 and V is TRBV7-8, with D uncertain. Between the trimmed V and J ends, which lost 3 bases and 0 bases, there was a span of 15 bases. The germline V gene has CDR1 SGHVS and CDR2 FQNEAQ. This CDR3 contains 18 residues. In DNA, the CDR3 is TGTGCCAGCAGCTTCAGGCACCCCGGCCCCTCTGGGGCCAACGTCCTGACTTTC. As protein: CASSFRHPGPSGANVLTF. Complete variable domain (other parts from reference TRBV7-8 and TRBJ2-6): GAGVSQSPRYKVAKRGQDVALRCDPISGHVSLFWYQQALGQGPEFLTYFQNEAQLDKSGLPSDRFFAERPEGSVSTLKIQRTQQEDSAVYLCASSFRHPGPSGANVLTFGAGSRLTVL.

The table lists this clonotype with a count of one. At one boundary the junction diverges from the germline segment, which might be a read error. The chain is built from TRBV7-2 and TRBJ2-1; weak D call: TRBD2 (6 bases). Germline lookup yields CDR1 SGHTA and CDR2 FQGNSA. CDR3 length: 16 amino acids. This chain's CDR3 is CASSLATSRSFNEQFF. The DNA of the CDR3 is TGTGCCAGCAGCTTAGCGACTAGTAGGTCCTTCAATGAGCAGTTCTTC.

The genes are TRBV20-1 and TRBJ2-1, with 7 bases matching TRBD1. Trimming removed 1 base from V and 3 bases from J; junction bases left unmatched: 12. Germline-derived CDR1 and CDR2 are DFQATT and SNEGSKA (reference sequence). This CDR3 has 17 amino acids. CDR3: CSARGGRRGRFYNEQFF. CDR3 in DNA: TGCAGTGCTAGAGGTGGGAGAAGGGGGCGGTTCTACAATGAGCAGTTCTTC.

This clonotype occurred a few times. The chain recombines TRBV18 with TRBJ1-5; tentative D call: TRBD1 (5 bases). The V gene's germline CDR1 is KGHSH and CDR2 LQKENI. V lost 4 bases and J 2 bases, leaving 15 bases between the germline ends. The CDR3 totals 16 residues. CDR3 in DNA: TGTGCCAGCTCACTAGGGACCGTCCTTGGCAATCAGCCCCAGCATTTT. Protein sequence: CASSLGTVLGNQPQHF.

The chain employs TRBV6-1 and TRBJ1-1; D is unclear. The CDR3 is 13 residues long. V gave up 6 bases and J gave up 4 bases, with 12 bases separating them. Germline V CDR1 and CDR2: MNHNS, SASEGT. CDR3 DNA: TGTGCCAGCAGCGATTCGGGGAGCACTGAAGCTTTCTTT. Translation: CASSDSGSTEAFF.